This TCR beta chain was captured by sequencing in a study of CD8 T cells in Susac syndrome. This clonotype appeared once. A quantity of roughly 0.5 to 1 ug RNA underwent reverse transcription using random hexamers. With immunoSEQ multiplex PCR, TCR beta CDR3 was amplified across 54 Vbeta and 13 Jbeta. TCRdb used MiXCR to reprocess the immunoSEQ multiplex PCR reads, holding one entry per CDR3 protein. The sample consists of roughly 220,000 distinct CDR3 sequences, about 94% of them appearing once. The CDR3 is 16 residues long. From germline, CDR1 is LGHDT and CDR2 YNNKEL (reference sequence). Trimming cost V 5 bases and J 4 bases; bases outside gene matches: 8.

This receptor was identified in a human donor with Susac syndrome. This chain links TRBV3-1 with TRBJ2-5; 12 bases are a match to TRBD2. Source material: CD4+ T cells from PBMCs. The CDR3 DNA is TGTGCCAGCAGCGTGGGACTAGCGGGTTCGGGAGAGACCCAGTACTTC. This codes for CASSVGLAGSGETQYF.